This is a list of T cell receptor beta chains from one sample in a study of cytotoxic CD8 clonotypes in ibrutinib-treated CLL. This table comes from immunoSEQ multiplex PCR, and its TCRdb copy is limited to in-frame clones, with some not included. The table has 150,000 to 250,000 clones, over 60% seen once; the top ten hold around an eighth. Specimen: PBMCs, collected after 24 months of ibrutinib treatment. Source of these receptors: a human donor with chronic lymphocytic leukemia. Both conserved end residues are part of each CDR3. A D gene is named only where the DNA matches it firmly. Only part of the rows carry a size: once, few, many, or a class if the clone is expanded.

D gene: TRBD1
J gene: TRBJ1-2
V gene: TRBV28
clone size: .
CDR3 DNA: TGTGCCAGCAGTCTAACACAATCCGGGACAGGGAACTATGGCTACACCTTC
CDR3 protein: CASSLTQSGTGNYGYTF

D gene: .
J gene: TRBJ2-5
V gene: TRBV7-7
clone size: few
CDR3 DNA: TGTGCTAGCAGCCCAATCCAAGAGACCCAGTACTTC
CDR3 protein: CASSPIQETQYF

D gene: .
J gene: TRBJ1-5
V gene: TRBV9
clone size: .
CDR3 DNA: TGTGCCAGCAGCGTAACCGGGGGCAATCAGCCCCAGCATTTT
CDR3 protein: CASSVTGGNQPQHF

D gene: .
J gene: TRBJ2-3
V gene: TRBV5-4
clone size: .
CDR3 DNA: TGTGCCAGCAGCTTGGTAGTCCACAGCTCCACAGATACGCAGTATTTT
CDR3 protein: CASSLVVHSSTDTQYF

D gene: TRBD2
J gene: TRBJ2-1
V gene: TRBV10-3
clone size: .
CDR3 DNA: TGTGCCATCAACGCTCCGGGACTACTAAACAATGAGCAGTTCTTC
CDR3 protein: CAINAPGLLNNEQFF

D gene: TRBD1
J gene: TRBJ1-2
V gene: TRBV5-4
clone size: .
CDR3 DNA: TGTGCCAGCAGTAACCGGGACAGGGGGATCTATGGCTACACCTTC
CDR3 protein: CASSNRDRGIYGYTF

D gene: TRBD1
J gene: TRBJ1-1
V gene: TRBV6-1
clone size: .
CDR3 DNA: TGTGCCAGCAGTGACAACAGGGGGCGCAGTCCCCCGAACACTGAAGCTTTCTTT
CDR3 protein: CASSDNRGRSPPNTEAFF

D gene: TRBD2
J gene: TRBJ2-1
V gene: TRBV27
clone size: .
CDR3 DNA: TGTGCCAGCAGTCACGGACTAGCGGGAGGATGGAATGAGCAGTTCTTC
CDR3 protein: CASSHGLAGGWNEQFF

D gene: TRBD1
J gene: TRBJ2-5
V gene: TRBV5-1
clone size: once
CDR3 DNA: TGCGCCAGCAGCTTAACCGGACAGGGGCGGGGTAAGACCCAGTACTTC
CDR3 protein: CASSLTGQGRGKTQYF

D gene: .
J gene: TRBJ1-2
V gene: TRBV7-9
clone size: .
CDR3 DNA: TGTGCCAGCAGCTTAGGAGAGGGGTCGGGTGGCTACACCTTC
CDR3 protein: CASSLGEGSGGYTF

D gene: TRBD2
J gene: TRBJ2-7
V gene: TRBV7-9
clone size: .
CDR3 DNA: TGTGCCAGCAGCTTAGGTGGTAGCGGGAGGGCCAAGGGTGAGCAGTACTTC
CDR3 protein: CASSLGGSGRAKGEQYF

D gene: TRBD2
J gene: TRBJ2-3
V gene: TRBV28
clone size: .
CDR3 DNA: TGTGCCACTCTACAATATCGACTAGCGGGAGTAGGTAGCACAGATACGCAGTATTTT
CDR3 protein: CATLQYRLAGVGSTDTQYF

D gene: TRBD1
J gene: TRBJ2-3
V gene: TRBV9
clone size: .
CDR3 DNA: TGTGCCAGCAGCCCAGGGGGATACAGGGCTAGCACAGATACGCAGTATTTT
CDR3 protein: CASSPGGYRASTDTQYF

D gene: .
J gene: TRBJ2-3
V gene: TRBV29-1
clone size: .
CDR3 DNA: TGCAGCGTTTACCAGGGGTTATCAACAGATACGCAGTATTTT
CDR3 protein: CSVYQGLSTDTQYF

D gene: .
J gene: TRBJ2-1
V gene: TRBV18
clone size: .
CDR3 DNA: TGTGCCAGCTCACCGGGCAGGGCAACCTACAATGAGCAGTTCTTC
CDR3 protein: CASSPGRATYNEQFF

D gene: .
J gene: TRBJ2-1
V gene: TRBV12-5
clone size: .
CDR3 DNA: TGTGCTAGTGGTCCTCCGGGACTGACACAGTTCTTC
CDR3 protein: CASGPPGLTQFF

D gene: .
J gene: TRBJ2-7
V gene: TRBV2
clone size: once
CDR3 DNA: TGTGCCAGCAGGTTGGCCTACGAGCAGTACTTC
CDR3 protein: CASRLAYEQYF

D gene: TRBD1
J gene: TRBJ2-3
V gene: TRBV27
clone size: few
CDR3 DNA: TGTGCCAGCAGTCCCCCGGGACAGGGGCTTCCCGGCCATTATTTT
CDR3 protein: CASSPPGQGLPGHYF

D gene: TRBD2
J gene: TRBJ2-7
V gene: TRBV28
clone size: .
CDR3 DNA: TGTGCCAGCAGTCCGACAGGACTAGCGGGATTATTTTACGAGCAGTACTTC
CDR3 protein: CASSPTGLAGLFYEQYF

D gene: .
J gene: TRBJ2-1
V gene: TRBV19
clone size: .
CDR3 DNA: TGTGCCAGTAGTATCGGCGGAGGGTCCAACAATGAGCAGTTCTTC
CDR3 protein: CASSIGGGSNNEQFF

D gene: .
J gene: TRBJ1-2
V gene: TRBV4-1
clone size: few
CDR3 DNA: TGCGCCAGCAGCCAAGTAATCCCCACCGGGAACTATGGCTACACCTTC
CDR3 protein: CASSQVIPTGNYGYTF

D gene: .
J gene: TRBJ2-7
V gene: TRBV2
clone size: .
CDR3 DNA: TGTGCCAGCAGCCAACCCCACTACGAGCAGTACTTC
CDR3 protein: CASSQPHYEQYF

D gene: .
J gene: TRBJ2-4
V gene: TRBV5-8
clone size: .
CDR3 DNA: TGTGCCAGCAGCTTGTTAAAGGGACCTAAAAACATTCAGTACTTC
CDR3 protein: CASSLLKGPKNIQYF

D gene: .
J gene: TRBJ2-1
V gene: TRBV7-9
clone size: .
CDR3 DNA: TGTGCCAGCAGCCCCCGGCGGACCTTCCGCAGCAAGCCGTTCTTC
CDR3 protein: CASSPRRTFRSKPFF

D gene: TRBD1
J gene: TRBJ2-2
V gene: TRBV4-2
clone size: .
CDR3 DNA: TGTGCCAGCAGCCTCGGACAGGGGGATAACACCGGGGAGCTGTTTTTT
CDR3 protein: CASSLGQGDNTGELFF

D gene: TRBD1
J gene: TRBJ2-1
V gene: TRBV20-1
clone size: .
CDR3 DNA: TGCAGAATACAGGGGGAGGATGAGCAGTTCTTC
CDR3 protein: CRIQGEDEQFF

D gene: TRBD1
J gene: TRBJ1-2
V gene: TRBV18
clone size: once
CDR3 DNA: TGTGCCAGCTCACCACAGACAGGGGACTATGGCTACACCTTC
CDR3 protein: CASSPQTGDYGYTF

D gene: .
J gene: TRBJ1-5
V gene: TRBV28
clone size: few
CDR3 DNA: TGTGCCAGCATCCCGGGTCTGCCTAATCAGCCCCAGCATTTT
CDR3 protein: CASIPGLPNQPQHF

D gene: TRBD2
J gene: TRBJ2-1
V gene: TRBV11-2
clone size: few
CDR3 DNA: TGTGCCAGCAGCCCCTACTTCCTAGCGGGAGGGCTTGAGCAGTTCTTC
CDR3 protein: CASSPYFLAGGLEQFF

D gene: .
J gene: TRBJ2-7
V gene: TRBV4-3
clone size: .
CDR3 DNA: TGCGCCAGCAGCCAAGGAGCAGGACAGCCGTCCTACGAGCAGTACTTC
CDR3 protein: CASSQGAGQPSYEQYF

D gene: .
J gene: TRBJ2-7
V gene: TRBV7-6
clone size: .
CDR3 DNA: TGTGCCAGCAGCAGGAATCGCTTGGAGCAGTACTTC
CDR3 protein: CASSRNRLEQYF

D gene: .
J gene: TRBJ2-7
V gene: TRBV20-1
clone size: few
CDR3 DNA: TGCGGGGCAGGAAGCTACGAGCAGTACTTC
CDR3 protein: CGAGSYEQYF

D gene: .
J gene: TRBJ2-5
V gene: TRBV28
clone size: .
CDR3 DNA: TGTGCCAGCTATAGTCAGGGAGAAGAGACCCAGTACTTC
CDR3 protein: CASYSQGEETQYF

D gene: .
J gene: TRBJ2-1
V gene: TRBV11-2
clone size: .
CDR3 DNA: TGTGCCAGCAGCTTAGACATGAGTTATGAGCAGTTCTTC
CDR3 protein: CASSLDMSYEQFF

D gene: TRBD2
J gene: TRBJ2-7
V gene: TRBV9
clone size: .
CDR3 DNA: TGTGCCAGCAGCCCGCGGACTAGCGGGAGTTTCGACGAGCAGTACTTC
CDR3 protein: CASSPRTSGSFDEQYF

D gene: .
J gene: TRBJ2-7
V gene: TRBV7-2
clone size: .
CDR3 DNA: TGTGCCAGCAGCTTCCCCCCCGCTCGCGAGCAGTACTTC
CDR3 protein: CASSFPPAREQYF

D gene: .
J gene: TRBJ1-4
V gene: TRBV7-4
clone size: .
CDR3 DNA: TGTGCCAGCAGCAACGGACTTCTTAATGAAAAACTGTTTTTT
CDR3 protein: CASSNGLLNEKLFF

D gene: .
J gene: TRBJ1-2
V gene: TRBV7-2
clone size: .
CDR3 DNA: TGTGCCAGCAGCTTAGTAGGACTCCGAACTAACTATGGCTACACCTTC
CDR3 protein: CASSLVGLRTNYGYTF

D gene: .
J gene: TRBJ1-2
V gene: TRBV18
clone size: few
CDR3 DNA: TGTGCCAGCTCACCGGCCGAGGGATACGGCGGCTACACCTTC
CDR3 protein: CASSPAEGYGGYTF

D gene: .
J gene: TRBJ2-6
V gene: TRBV5-6
clone size: .
CDR3 DNA: TGTGCCAGCAGCTTGGCTATTGGGATATCTGGGGCCAACGTCCTGACTTTC
CDR3 protein: CASSLAIGISGANVLTF

D gene: TRBD1
J gene: TRBJ2-1
V gene: TRBV18
clone size: .
CDR3 DNA: TGTGCCAGCTCAATCCGACAGGGTCCCTCCAATGAGCAGTTCTTC
CDR3 protein: CASSIRQGPSNEQFF

D gene: .
J gene: TRBJ2-7
V gene: TRBV9
clone size: .
CDR3 DNA: TGTGCCAGCAGCGCCGGTTCAGTCTACGAGCAGTACTTC
CDR3 protein: CASSAGSVYEQYF

D gene: .
J gene: TRBJ2-5
V gene: TRBV15
clone size: .
CDR3 DNA: TGTGCCACCAGCAGAGTAGGCGGGTGGGAGACCCAGTACTTC
CDR3 protein: CATSRVGGWETQYF

D gene: TRBD2
J gene: TRBJ2-3
V gene: TRBV7-6
clone size: .
CDR3 DNA: TGTGCCAGCAGCTTTCTGCGGGAGACGATAGATACGCAGTATTTT
CDR3 protein: CASSFLRETIDTQYF

D gene: .
J gene: TRBJ1-1
V gene: TRBV5-4
clone size: .
CDR3 DNA: TGTGCCAGCAGCCTTTGGGACAAGAACACTGAAGCTTTCTTT
CDR3 protein: CASSLWDKNTEAFF